The next 27 T cell receptor beta chains were all read from a single sample in a study of blood T cell repertoires in COVID-19. Sequencing used immunoSEQ multiplex PCR; TCRdb keeps in-frame clones, though not all of them. The sample lists 350,000 or so clones; approximately 88% were seen once. The sample was peripheral blood. Receptors originate from a woman in her twenties or thirties with COVID-19, enrolled during active disease.

The DNA of the CDR3 is TGCGCCAGCAGCCAAGGTGAGGGCTTGGCTAATGAAAAACTGTTTTTT. It codes for CASSQGEGLANEKLFF. V and J are TRBV4-1 and TRBJ1-4; D not resolved. Per germline, CDR1 MGHRA and CDR2 YSYEKL. The ends were cut back, 1 base at V and 3 bases at J, with 12 bases in the middle. This CDR3 region has 16 residues.

A word on this clone: The same CDR3 arises from other DNA sequences in this sample as well. V and J are TRBV18 and TRBJ2-5; D is possibly TRBD1 (5 bases). Germline V gives CDR1 KGHSH, CDR2 LQKENI. Trimming shortened V by 3 bases and J by 4 bases, and 9 bases separated the two germline ends. The CDR3 contains 13 residues. CDR3 region: CASSPGQGETQYF. CDR3 sequence (DNA): TGTGCCAGCTCACCGGGTCAGGGAGAGACCCAGTACTTC.

The J gene is TRBJ1-4, the V gene TRBV7-6; possible D gene TRBD1, 6 bases. Trimming pared 0 bases from V and 7 bases from J, leaving 15 bases between. This CDR3 has 16 amino acids. In germline, CDR1 is SGHVS, CDR2 FNYEAQ. CDR3 amino acids: CASSLAQSGAGEKLFF. The CDR3 DNA follows: TGTGCCAGCAGCTTAGCGCAGTCAGGGGCGGGTGAAAAACTGTTTTTT. The whole variable domain, remainder taken from reference TRBV7-6 and TRBJ1-4, is GAGVSQSPRYKVTKRGQDVALRCDPISGHVSLYWYRQALGQGPEFLTYFNYEAQQDKSGLPNDRFSAERPEGSISTLTIQRTEQRDSAMYRCASSLAQSGAGEKLFFGSGTQLSVL.

This rearrangement joins TRBV18 to TRBJ1-5; tentative D call: TRBD1 (6 bases). V was trimmed by 4 bases and J by 4 bases, leaving 11 bases between them. There are 14 residues in the CDR3. Germline CDR1 and CDR2: KGHSH and LQKENI. CDR3: CASSQDSSNQPQHF. The CDR3 bases are TGTGCCAGCTCACAGGACAGTTCTAATCAGCCCCAGCATTTT.

The chain combines TRBV2 with TRBJ2-7; D gene uncertain. Germline CDR1 reads SNHLY; CDR2 reads FYNNEI. The V gene lost 1 base and the J gene lost 4 bases, with 5 bases spanning the gap. The CDR3 spans 12 residues. Written as DNA, the CDR3 is TGTGCCAGCAGTGAAGATCAATACGAGCAGTACTTC. This translates into CASSEDQYEQYF. The variable domain in full, completed from reference TRBV2 and TRBJ2-7, reads EPEVTQTPSHQVTQMGQEVILRCVPISNHLYFYWYRQILGQKVEFLVSFYNNEISEKSEIFDDQFSVERPDGSNFTLKIRSTKLEDSAMYFCASSEDQYEQYFGPGTRLTVT.

The rearrangement links TRBV5-8 to TRBJ1-5, with TRBD1 matching 9 bases. The CDR3 has 16 residues. Trimming at V came to 5 bases and at J to 3 bases, leaving 9 bases not matched to a gene. Germline CDR1 and CDR2: SGHTS and YDEGEE. DNA of the CDR3: TGTGCCAGCAGATATGAACAGGGGGCCCACAATCAGCCCCAGCATTTT. Translated: CASRYEQGAHNQPQHF.

The chain uses TRBV29-1 and TRBJ2-3; TRBD2 aligns across 9 bases. The CDR3 covers 14 residues. V shed 4 bases, J shed 4 bases, and the junction held 6 bases outside the gene matches. CDR1 SQVTM and CDR2 ANQGSEA come from the germline V gene. The CDR3 coding sequence is TGCAGCGTTGTGCGGGGGGGTACGGCAGATACGCAGTATTTT. Protein product: CSVVRGGTADTQYF.

The CDR3 sequence: CASNAGTDTQYF. The CDR3 DNA reads as TGTGCCAGCAACGCCGGGACAGATACGCAGTATTTT. This rearrangement joins TRBV6-5 to TRBJ2-3; D is uncertain. The CDR3 is 12 amino acids. V lost 7 bases to trimming and J lost 3 bases, with 8 bases between them. Germline CDR1 MNHEY, CDR2 SVGAGI.

The sample holds one count of this clone. The chain combines TRBV7-3 with TRBJ1-6; no definite D call. Trimming shortened V by 2 bases and J by 11 bases, and 13 bases separated the two germline ends. Germline V lookup: CDR1 SGHTA, CDR2 FQGTGA. This CDR3 is built from 14 residues. The CDR3 sequence: CASSLEGAGTPLHF. For the CDR3, the DNA is TGTGCCAGCAGCTTAGAGGGCGCCGGAACACCCCTCCACTTT.

The gene calls are TRBV4-1 and TRBJ1-4; possibly TRBD1 for D (6 bases). The length of the CDR3 is 14 residues. Germline V lookup: CDR1 MGHRA, CDR2 YSYEKL. Trimming pared 3 bases from V and 4 bases from J, leaving 9 bases between. In DNA form, the CDR3 reads TGCGCCAGCAGCCAGGGGGACATTAATGAAAAACTGTTTTTT. It specifies CASSQGDINEKLFF.

The chain carries TRBV6-1 and TRBJ1-5; the match to TRBD1 covers 11 bases. This CDR3 spans 17 amino acids. CDR1 is MNHNS and CDR2 is SASEGT in the germline V gene. The trim removed 4 bases at V and 0 bases at J, leaving 5 bases unmatched. The CDR3 sequence is CASSAMDRGLSNQPQHF. Written as DNA, the CDR3 is TGTGCCAGCAGTGCGATGGACAGGGGGCTTAGCAATCAGCCCCAGCATTTT.

Worth noting for this clone: An end of the junction differs from the germline gene, which may be a read error. The V gene is TRBV7-7, the J gene TRBJ1-3, with a weak D call TRBD1 (6 bases). The CDR3 spans 16 residues. Looked up from germline, CDR1 is SSHAT and CDR2 is FNYEAQ (reference sequence). The CDR3 nucleotides are TGTGCTAGCAGCTTAGCGGGGGCCTTCTCTGGAAACACCATATATTTT. As protein: CASSLAGAFSGNTIYF.

With regard to this clone: This sample includes further DNA sequences coding for the same CDR3. The chain uses TRBV5-1 and TRBJ2-1; 9 nucleotides line up with TRBD1. CDR1 and CDR2 (germline): SGHRS, YFSETQ. Trimming at V came to 4 bases and at J to 4 bases, leaving 3 bases not matched to a gene. CDR3 length: 14 amino acids. DNA of the CDR3: TGCGCCAGCAGCCCCGGACAGGGGTACAATGAGCAGTTCTTC. Its translation is CASSPGQGYNEQFF.

V gene TRBV7-9 combines with J gene TRBJ1-1, with D unresolved. The CDR3 has 13 amino acids. Trimming removed 3 bases from V and 0 bases from J, with 5 bases in between. Per germline, CDR1 SEHNR and CDR2 FQNEAQ (reference sequence). The CDR3 protein is CASSFSVNTEAFF. The CDR3 nucleotides read TGTGCCAGCAGCTTTTCGGTGAACACTGAAGCTTTCTTT.

The V gene is TRBV4-2, the J gene TRBJ2-1; no clear D. Deletions cut 0 bases from V and 4 bases from J, with 4 bases between. Germline V gives CDR1 LGHNA, CDR2 YNFKEQ. The CDR3 length is 13 residues. The CDR3 protein is CASSQDPYNEQFF. CDR3 coding DNA: TGTGCCAGCAGCCAAGACCCGTACAATGAGCAGTTCTTC.

V and J are TRBV6-2 or TRBV6-3 and TRBJ1-1, with TRBD1 matching over 7 bases. Trimming cost V 4 bases and J 7 bases; bases outside gene matches: 15. Per the germline V gene, CDR1 is MNHEY and CDR2 is SVGEGT. The CDR3 runs 16 residues. CDR3 in amino acids: CASSSPRGQDAYEAFF. The CDR3 DNA reads as TGTGCCAGCAGTTCCCCCCGCGGACAGGACGCCTATGAAGCTTTCTTT.

The chain combines TRBV2 with TRBJ1-6, with TRBD1 identical over 7 bases. Germline V gene sequence: CDR1 SNHLY, CDR2 FYNNEI. J gave up 6 bases and V 1 base, and 3 bases lay outside the gene matches. This CDR3 has 15 residues. The CDR3 region is CASSEEGQLNSPLHF. The DNA for the CDR3 is TGTGCCAGCAGTGAAGAGGGACAGCTTAATTCACCCCTCCACTTT.

V gene TRBV30 combines with J gene TRBJ2-7, with TRBD1 identical over 7 bases. J was trimmed by 3 bases and V by 7 bases; bases with no gene match: 9. The CDR3 consists of 13 residues. The V gene's germline CDR1 is GTSNPN and CDR2 SVGIG (reference sequence). The CDR3 bases are TGTGCCTCTCGAAGCAGGGACAGCTACGAGCAGTACTTC. This encodes CASRSRDSYEQYF. The full variable domain, rest sourced from reference TRBV30 and TRBJ2-7, is SQTIHQWPATLVQPVGSPLSLECTVEGTSNPNLYWYRQAAGRGLQLLFYSVGIGQISSEVPQNLSASRPQDRQFILSSKKLLLSDSGFYLCASRSRDSYEQYFGPGTRLTVT.

The chain recombines TRBV25-1 with TRBJ1-1; D is ambiguous. Trimming stripped 6 bases from V and 1 base from J, with 3 bases between. CDR3 length: 11 amino acids. The germline gives CDR1 MGHDK, CDR2 SYGVNS. This CDR3 is CASSKNTEAFF. CDR3 nucleotide sequence: TGTGCCAGCAGCAAGAACACTGAAGCTTTCTTT.

The chain joins TRBV5-4 to TRBJ2-2, with 8 bases aligning to TRBD2. The CDR3 length is 18 residues. Unmatched junction bases numbered 11, after V lost 4 bases and J lost 0 bases. CDR1 and CDR2 (germline): SGHNT, YYREEE (reference sequence). In DNA, the CDR3 is TGTGCCAGCAGCCCGGGAAAAGCGGGGGCCACGAACACCGGGGAGCTGTTTTTT. It is translated as CASSPGKAGATNTGELFF.

The chain employs TRBV5-4 and TRBJ2-3, with 8 bases lining up with TRBD2. The length of the CDR3 is 16 residues. The ends lost 4 bases at V and 3 bases at J; junction bases unmatched: 10. Germline values: CDR1 SGHNT, CDR2 YYREEE (reference sequence). CDR3 sequence (DNA): TGTGCCAGCAGCACCCCTGGCGGGGGGCAGACAGATACGCAGTATTTT. Translating gives CASSTPGGGQTDTQYF.

This chain uses TRBV15 with TRBJ2-1; 9 nucleotides agree with TRBD1. CDR1 LNHNV and CDR2 YYDKDF come from the germline V gene (reference sequence). This CDR3 spans 18 amino acids. The V and J ends lost 5 bases and 2 bases, in that order; junction bases with no gene match: 13. The DNA for the CDR3 is TGTGCCACCAGCCGGGACAGGGAGGGGGGTAGGACCTACAATGAGCAGTTCTTC. This sequence encodes CATSRDREGGRTYNEQFF.

The chain couples TRBV5-6 to TRBJ1-2; D is unresolved. Trimming removed 1 base from V and 4 bases from J, with 5 bases in between. CDR1 and CDR2 (germline): SGHDT, YYEEEE. The CDR3 runs to 12 residues. The CDR3 bases are TGTGCCAGCAGCTTGAACTCCTATGGCTACACCTTC. Protein sequence: CASSLNSYGYTF.

This chain uses TRBV6-5 with TRBJ1-1; possible D gene TRBD1, 6 bases. The V gene lost 6 bases and the J gene lost 1 base, with 15 bases spanning the gap. Germline V gene sequence: CDR1 MNHEY, CDR2 SVGAGI. The CDR3 has 15 amino acids. For the CDR3, the DNA is TGTGCCAGCAGACGCCCCGAGACAGGGAACACTGAAGCTTTCTTT. The encoded protein is CASRRPETGNTEAFF.

V and J are TRBV18 and TRBJ2-3; 11 bases are shared with TRBD2. CDR1 KGHSH and CDR2 LQKENI come from the germline V gene. This CDR3 has 16 amino acids. Trimming at V came to 3 bases and at J to 4 bases, leaving 6 bases not matched to a gene. The CDR3 reads CASSPISGGAPDTQYF. For the CDR3, the DNA is TGTGCCAGCTCACCTATTAGCGGGGGGGCCCCAGATACGCAGTATTTT.

The CDR3 sequence is CASSLNGDETQYF. The DNA for the CDR3 is TGTGCCAGCAGCTTAAACGGAGACGAGACCCAGTACTTC. The rearrangement links TRBV5-5 to TRBJ2-5; no reliable D call. CDR3 length: 13 amino acids. Trimming took off 2 bases at V and 5 bases at J, with 10 bases between the two ends. Germline loops: CDR1 SGHKS, CDR2 YYEKEE (reference sequence).

The genes are TRBV7-9 and TRBJ1-1, with unresolved D. The V and J ends lost 3 bases and 2 bases respectively, with 7 bases between them. Germline V gives CDR1 SEHNR, CDR2 FQNEAQ (reference sequence). The length of the CDR3 is 13 residues. CDR3 coding DNA: TGTGCCAGCAGCTTTACAGTTAACACTGAAGCTTTCTTT. Its translation is CASSFTVNTEAFF.